The 12 T cell receptor beta chains presented below share a single source sample, sequenced in a study of T cell repertoires in cytomegalovirus infection. TCRdb redid the calling of the reads with MiXCR, one entry per CDR3 protein. The sample yields some 300,000 distinct CDR3 sequences, roughly 15% seen once. Material for sequencing was PBMCs. The receptors shown here come from a human donor in good health (CMV status not recorded). Some clones in this sample may be carry-over from other donors' samples.

This clonotype was observed a few times. This chain links TRBV11-3 with TRBJ2-3; no clear D. The CDR3 is 13 residues long. CDR1 and CDR2 (germline): SGHNT, YENEEA. The V end lost 2 bases, the J end lost 4 bases, and 7 bases lay between the germline ends. DNA for the CDR3: TGTGCCAGCAGCTTACGCCAGGCAGATACGCAGTATTTT. As protein: CASSLRQADTQYF.

This chain links TRBV27 with TRBJ1-5; 7 nucleotides match TRBD1. The CDR3 loop spans 16 amino acids. Germline lookup yields CDR1 MNHEY and CDR2 SMNVEV (reference sequence). Germline trimming cut 6 bases from V and 6 bases from J; bases unmatched to any gene: 14. The CDR3 nucleotides read TGTGCCAGCAGCCGTCTCCAGGGGGGACTTTTTCAGCCCCAGCATTTT. It specifies CASSRLQGGLFQPQHF.

This chain joins TRBV11-2 and TRBJ2-5; D is unclear. The germline gives CDR1 SGHAT, CDR2 FQNNGV. The CDR3 totals 13 residues. Trimming removed 5 bases at V and 6 bases at J, with 13 bases between. The CDR3 nucleotides read TGTGCCAGCAGCACCGCCCCCGAGAAGACCCAGTACTTC. Protein product: CASSTAPEKTQYF.

The chain uses TRBV5-5 and TRBJ2-1; 7 bases agree with TRBD2. With V trimmed by 4 bases and J by 7 bases, 5 bases remained unmatched. Germline V gene lookup returns CDR1 SGHKS and CDR2 YYEKEE (reference sequence). This CDR3 comprises 13 residues. The CDR3 spells CASSTGTKNEQFF. CDR3 coding DNA: TGTGCCAGCAGCACCGGGACTAAAAATGAGCAGTTCTTC. Filled out from reference TRBV5-5 and TRBJ2-1, the complete variable domain reads DAGVTQSPTHLIKTRGQQVTLRCSPISGHKSVSWYQQVLGQGPQFIFQYYEKEERGRGNFPDRFSARQFPNYSSELNVNALLLGDSALYLCASSTGTKNEQFFGPGTRLTVL.

The chain joins TRBV20-1 to TRBJ2-5; 7 nucleotides line up with TRBD1. Per the germline V gene, CDR1 is DFQATT and CDR2 is SNEGSKA (reference sequence). The CDR3 totals 13 residues. Germline trimming cut 6 bases from V and 2 bases from J; bases unmatched to any gene: 6. CDR3 bases: TGCAGTGCCCTTAAGGACAGGCAAGAGACCCAGTACTTC. Translation: CSALKDRQETQYF.

The chain links TRBV25-1 to TRBJ2-1; D perhaps matches TRBD2 (7 bases). Germline CDR1 reads MGHDK; CDR2 reads SYGVNS. The ends were cut back, 3 bases at V and 6 bases at J, with 15 bases in the middle. The CDR3 is 15 residues long. The CDR3: CASSDFRGAINEQFF. The CDR3 nucleotides read TGTGCCAGCAGTGATTTCCGGGGGGCGATCAATGAGCAGTTCTTC. The whole variable domain, filled in from reference TRBV25-1 and TRBJ2-1, reads EADIYQTPRYLVIGTGKKITLECSQTMGHDKMYWYQQDPGMELHLIHYSYGVNSTEKGDLSSESTVSRIRTEHFPLTLESARPSHTSQYLCASSDFRGAINEQFFGPGTRLTVL.

This chain joins TRBV19 and TRBJ2-1; no firm D call. Trimming left V 0 bases short and J 2 bases short, with 17 bases between. Germline V gene sequence: CDR1 LNHDA, CDR2 SQIVND (reference sequence). The length of the CDR3 is 18 residues. The CDR3: CASSIETSLPYPYNEQFF. DNA for the CDR3: TGTGCCAGTAGTATAGAGACCTCCCTACCATACCCCTACAATGAGCAGTTCTTC.

CDR3 DNA sequence: TGCAGTGCTAGAGCCGGGGATGCTAACTATGGCTACACCTTC. Amino acids: CSARAGDANYGYTF. The J gene is TRBJ1-2, the V gene TRBV20-1; D uncertain. With 1 base removed from V and 0 bases from J, the gap between germline ends came to 9 bases. CDR1 is DFQATT, CDR2 SNEGSKA, per germline (reference sequence). CDR3 size: 14 residues.

This clonotype was detected ten times or more. The chain employs TRBV6-2 or TRBV6-3 and TRBJ2-3; D may correspond to TRBD1 or TRBD2 (5 bases each). CDR1 and CDR2 from the germline V gene are MNHEY and SVGEGT. Between the trimmed V and J ends, which lost 2 bases and 2 bases, there was a span of 20 bases. The CDR3 consists of 18 residues. The CDR3 DNA is TGTGCCAGCAGTTACGACCTTACTTTTGGGGGAGCCACAGATACGCAGTATTTT. Its translation: CASSYDLTFGGATDTQYF.

This clonotype has only a few counts. The rearrangement uses TRBV29-1 and TRBJ2-7, with TRBD1 matching 9 bases. The V and J ends lost 3 bases and 6 bases, in that order; junction bases with no gene match: 9. In germline, CDR1 is SQVTM, CDR2 ANQGSEA. The CDR3 sequence is 14 residues long. The chain's CDR3 is CSVEIGQGKFEQYF. The CDR3 bases are TGCAGCGTTGAGATAGGACAGGGGAAGTTCGAGCAGTACTTC.

The chain recombines TRBV28 with TRBJ1-4; maybe TRBD1 (5 bases). The CDR3 runs 15 residues. V lost 2 bases and J 8 bases, leaving 15 bases between the germline ends. Germline V gene sequence: CDR1 MDHEN, CDR2 SYDVKM. The CDR3 DNA follows: TGTGCCAGCAGTTTAGGATCCGGGGCGGGGGAAAAACTGTTTTTT. It codes for CASSLGSGAGEKLFF.

This clonotype was recorded once. The chain carries TRBV20-1 and TRBJ2-5; D call uncertain. V lost 3 bases to trimming and J lost 0 bases, with 11 bases between them. Per the germline V gene, CDR1 is DFQATT and CDR2 is SNEGSKA (reference sequence). This CDR3 comprises 14 residues. The CDR3 here is CSASTQANQETQYF. The CDR3 DNA is TGCAGTGCTAGTACCCAGGCTAACCAAGAGACCCAGTACTTC.